The subject of this entry is one TCR beta chain. The antigen is undetermined. The data were taken from a study of monozygotic twins with inflammatory bowel disease. Study observations and caveats: The sharing of clonotypes with others was lower in IBD patients than in healthy twins, especially with disease activity. The analysis failed to separate different T cell subtypes.

In eight separate reactions per sample, cDNA was generated. Template-switch reactions added UMIs with a 6-nucleotide sample barcode. TCRdb re-called the 5' RACE reads; one entry per CDR3 protein, DNA not given. The sample holds 330,000 or so distinct CDR3 sequences. CDR3 size: 13 residues. CDR1 and CDR2 from the germline V gene are ENHRY and SYGVKD. The sample comprised blood. The chain is built from TRBV10-3 and TRBJ1-4. This receptor was taken from a human donor with ulcerative colitis or Crohn's disease, or a healthy co-twin of an affected twin (not recorded which). This CDR3 reads CAIRERRSEKLFF.